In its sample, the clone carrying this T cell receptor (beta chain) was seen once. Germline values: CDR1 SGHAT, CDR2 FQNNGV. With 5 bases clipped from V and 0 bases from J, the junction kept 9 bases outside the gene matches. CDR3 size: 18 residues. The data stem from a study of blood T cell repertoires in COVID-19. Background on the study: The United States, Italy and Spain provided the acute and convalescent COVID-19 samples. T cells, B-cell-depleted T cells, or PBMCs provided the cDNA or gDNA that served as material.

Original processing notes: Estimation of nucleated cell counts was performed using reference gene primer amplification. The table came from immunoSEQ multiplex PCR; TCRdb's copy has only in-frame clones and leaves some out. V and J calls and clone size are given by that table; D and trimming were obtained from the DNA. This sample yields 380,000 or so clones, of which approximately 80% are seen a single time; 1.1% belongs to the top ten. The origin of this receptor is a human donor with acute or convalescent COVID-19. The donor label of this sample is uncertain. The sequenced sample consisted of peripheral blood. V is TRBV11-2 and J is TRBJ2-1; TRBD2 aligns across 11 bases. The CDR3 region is CASSPGTSGPSSYNEQFF. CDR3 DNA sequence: TGTGCCAGCAGCCCCGGGACTAGCGGACCGAGCTCCTACAATGAGCAGTTCTTC.